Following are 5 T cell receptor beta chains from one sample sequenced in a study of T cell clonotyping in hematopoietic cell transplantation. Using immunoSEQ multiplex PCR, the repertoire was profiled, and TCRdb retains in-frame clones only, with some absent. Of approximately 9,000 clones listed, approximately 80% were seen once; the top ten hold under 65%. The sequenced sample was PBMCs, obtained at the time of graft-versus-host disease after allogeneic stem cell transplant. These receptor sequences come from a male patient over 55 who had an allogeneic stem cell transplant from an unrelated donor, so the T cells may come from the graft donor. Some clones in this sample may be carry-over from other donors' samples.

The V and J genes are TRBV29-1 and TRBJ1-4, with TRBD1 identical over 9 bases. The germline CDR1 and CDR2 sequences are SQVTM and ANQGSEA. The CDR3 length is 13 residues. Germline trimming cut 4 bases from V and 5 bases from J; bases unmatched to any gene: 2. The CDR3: CSVAGTGNEKLFF. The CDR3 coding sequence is TGCAGCGTTGCCGGGACAGGGAATGAAAAACTGTTTTTT. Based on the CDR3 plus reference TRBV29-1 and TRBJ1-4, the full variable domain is SAVISQKPSRDICQRGTSLTIQCQVDSQVTMMFWYRQQPGQSLTLIATANQGSEATYESGFVIDKFPISRPNLTFSTLTVSNMSPEDSSIYLCSVAGTGNEKLFFGSGTQLSVL.

The CDR3 sequence: CASSDRTGLEQYF. Written as DNA, the CDR3 is TGTGCCAGCAGTGACCGGACAGGGCTTGAGCAGTACTTC. The rearrangement links TRBV25-1 to TRBJ2-7, with TRBD1 identical over 8 bases. V trimming: 3 bases; J trimming: 7 bases; junction bases outside the gene matches: 5. Germline CDR1 MGHDK, CDR2 SYGVNS. The CDR3 runs to 13 residues.

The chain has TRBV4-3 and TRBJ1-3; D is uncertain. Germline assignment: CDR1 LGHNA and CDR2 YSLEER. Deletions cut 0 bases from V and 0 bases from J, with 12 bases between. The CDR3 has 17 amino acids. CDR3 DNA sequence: TGCGCCAGCAGCCAAGATCAGGAGTCCATCTCTGGAAACACCATATATTTT. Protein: CASSQDQESISGNTIYF.

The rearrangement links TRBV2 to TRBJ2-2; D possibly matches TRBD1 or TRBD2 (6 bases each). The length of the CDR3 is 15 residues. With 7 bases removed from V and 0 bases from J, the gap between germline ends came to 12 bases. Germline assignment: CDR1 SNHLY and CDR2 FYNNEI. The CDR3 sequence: CASIKGGANTGELFF. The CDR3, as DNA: TGTGCCAGCATTAAGGGGGGAGCGAACACCGGGGAGCTGTTTTTT.

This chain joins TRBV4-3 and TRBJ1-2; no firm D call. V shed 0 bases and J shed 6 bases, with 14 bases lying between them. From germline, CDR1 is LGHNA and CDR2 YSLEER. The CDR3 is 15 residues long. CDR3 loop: CASSQDRHEEDGYTF. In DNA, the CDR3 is TGCGCCAGCAGCCAAGATAGGCATGAAGAGGATGGCTACACCTTC.